This is a list of T cell receptor beta chains from one sample in a study of beta chain features in type 1 diabetes. Libraries were prepared by immunoSEQ multiplex PCR; TCRdb keeps only in-frame clonotypes and omits some of them. The sample has about 130,000 clones; just over 9% are singletons. Input material: central memory CD4+ T cells from blood. These receptor sequences come from a man aged 18 to 35 in good health. CDR3s include the opening cysteine and the closing phenylalanine or tryptophan. Each record gives: D gene, J gene, V gene, clone size, CDR3 protein, CDR3 DNA. A D gene is named only where the DNA matches it firmly. For some rows the clone size is stated as once, few or many, or as a class when expanded; others skip it.

D: TRBD2
J: TRBJ2-3
V: TRBV5-1
size: -
CDR3: CASSFGAGPDTQYF
DNA: TGCGCCAGCAGCTTTGGAGCGGGGCCAGATACGCAGTATTTT

D: TRBD2
J: TRBJ2-7
V: TRBV18
size: few
CDR3: CASSPPAGENYEQYF
DNA: TGTGCCAGCTCACCCCCAGCGGGGGAGAACTACGAGCAGTACTTC

D: TRBD1
J: TRBJ2-4
V: TRBV4-3
size: few
CDR3: CASSQAHRGLAKNIQYF
DNA: TGCGCCAGCAGCCAAGCTCACAGGGGGTTGGCCAAAAACATTCAGTACTTC

D: TRBD2
J: TRBJ2-1
V: TRBV2
size: -
CDR3: CASSLAGRDNEQFF
DNA: TGTGCCAGCAGCCTAGCGGGGCGCGACAATGAGCAGTTCTTC

D: TRBD1
J: TRBJ2-5
V: TRBV28
size: -
CDR3: CASSLGDRVPQETQYF
DNA: TGTGCCAGCAGTTTGGGAGACAGGGTTCCCCAAGAGACCCAGTACTTC

D: -
J: TRBJ1-2
V: TRBV6-5
size: few
CDR3: CASSPGPWGYTF
DNA: TGTGCCAGCAGCCCAGGGCCGTGGGGCTACACCTTC

D: -
J: TRBJ2-1
V: TRBV5-5
size: few
CDR3: CASSFAGDNEQFF
DNA: TGTGCCAGCAGCTTTGCCGGGGACAATGAGCAGTTCTTC

D: TRBD1
J: TRBJ1-6
V: TRBV5-4
size: -
CDR3: CASSPRGIDSPLHF
DNA: TGTGCCAGCAGCCCCAGGGGGATCGATTCACCCCTCCACTTT

D: -
J: TRBJ1-2
V: TRBV18
size: -
CDR3: CASSPRPDAYGYTF
DNA: TGTGCCAGCTCACCACGTCCAGATGCCTATGGCTACACCTTC

D: -
J: TRBJ1-5
V: TRBV6-6
size: few
CDR3: CASSYGGLNQPQHF
DNA: TGTGCCAGCAGTTACGGCGGGCTCAATCAGCCCCAGCATTTT

D: -
J: TRBJ2-5
V: TRBV7-2
size: few
CDR3: CASSRVEGETQYF
DNA: TGTGCCAGCAGCCGCGTGGAGGGGGAGACCCAGTACTTC

D: -
J: TRBJ1-2
V: TRBV7-2
size: -
CDR3: CASSSSGVTGLYYGYTF
DNA: TGTGCCAGCAGCTCATCAGGGGTTACAGGGTTGTACTATGGCTACACCTTC

D: TRBD1
J: TRBJ2-7
V: TRBV25-1
size: -
CDR3: CATAGTGVGYEQYF
DNA: TGTGCCACCGCCGGGACAGGGGTGGGCTACGAGCAGTACTTC

D: -
J: TRBJ2-3
V: TRBV7-3
size: few
CDR3: CASSGGGDTQYF
DNA: TGTGCCAGCAGCGGGGGAGGAGATACGCAGTATTTT

D: -
J: TRBJ2-7
V: TRBV6-5
size: many
CDR3: CASSYSRGREQYF
DNA: TGTGCCAGCAGTTACTCCAGGGGCCGCGAGCAGTACTTC

D: TRBD1
J: TRBJ1-6
V: TRBV28
size: few
CDR3: CASGTGEIGGAPLHF
DNA: TGTGCCAGCGGGACAGGGGAAATAGGTGGGGCACCCCTCCACTTT

D: -
J: TRBJ2-2
V: TRBV4-1
size: few
CDR3: CASSQPGANTGELFF
DNA: TGCGCCAGCAGCCAACCGGGGGCGAACACCGGGGAGCTGTTTTTT

D: -
J: TRBJ1-2
V: TRBV5-4
size: few
CDR3: CASSLDQGLSYGYTF
DNA: TGTGCCAGCAGCTTGGATCAGGGGCTGAGCTATGGCTACACCTTC

D: TRBD1
J: TRBJ1-6
V: TRBV5-1
size: few
CDR3: CASQDRDNSPLHF
DNA: TGCGCCAGCCAAGACAGGGATAATTCACCCCTCCACTTT

D: -
J: TRBJ2-7
V: TRBV7-6
size: -
CDR3: CASSLTGDGHYEQYF
DNA: TGTGCCAGCAGCTTAACGGGGGACGGTCACTACGAGCAGTACTTC

D: -
J: TRBJ1-5
V: TRBV30
size: few
CDR3: CAWSSTTTGPKPQHF
DNA: TGTGCCTGGAGTTCCACCACGACAGGCCCGAAGCCCCAGCATTTT

D: -
J: TRBJ2-3
V: TRBV7-6
size: many
CDR3: CASSLATGPGTDTQYF
DNA: TGTGCCAGCAGCTTAGCCACAGGGCCGGGCACAGATACGCAGTATTTT

D: -
J: TRBJ1-1
V: TRBV5-4
size: -
CDR3: CASSGPGGRANTEAFF
DNA: TGTGCCAGCAGCGGCCCGGGAGGGAGGGCGAACACTGAAGCTTTCTTT

D: -
J: TRBJ1-1
V: TRBV10-3
size: -
CDR3: CAISAGVPGTEAFF
DNA: TGTGCCATCAGTGCCGGGGTTCCGGGGACTGAAGCTTTCTTT

D: TRBD2
J: TRBJ2-5
V: TRBV10-2
size: -
CDR3: CASRTSEIRETQYF
DNA: TGCGCCAGCAGGACTAGCGAAATTAGAGAGACCCAGTACTTC

D: -
J: TRBJ1-6
V: TRBV7-2
size: few
CDR3: CASSLSGVNSPLHF
DNA: TGTGCCAGCAGCTTATCCGGGGTGAACTCACCCCTCCACTTT

D: TRBD1
J: TRBJ1-4
V: TRBV7-6
size: few
CDR3: CASSSRTGGNEKLFF
DNA: TGTGCCAGCAGCTCCCGGACAGGGGGTAATGAAAAACTGTTTTTT

D: TRBD1
J: TRBJ1-2
V: TRBV6-6
size: few
CDR3: CASSYPAGQGGDGYTF
DNA: TGTGCCAGCAGTTACCCCGCTGGACAGGGCGGAGATGGCTACACCTTC

D: TRBD2
J: TRBJ2-3
V: TRBV30
size: -
CDR3: CAWSVDYGPGGTQYF
DNA: TGTGCCTGGAGTGTCGACTACGGACCGGGAGGTACGCAGTATTTT

D: TRBD1
J: TRBJ2-7
V: TRBV6-6
size: -
CDR3: CASSYGDRVYEQYF
DNA: TGTGCCAGCAGTTACGGTGACAGGGTCTACGAGCAGTACTTC

D: -
J: TRBJ1-3
V: TRBV7-9
size: -
CDR3: CASSLASGPGNTIYF
DNA: TGTGCCAGCAGCTTAGCGAGCGGACCTGGAAACACCATATATTTT

D: -
J: TRBJ2-7
V: TRBV5-1
size: -
CDR3: CASSLPPAGLYEQYF
DNA: TGCGCCAGCAGCCTGCCGCCCGCCGGACTCTACGAGCAGTACTTC

D: TRBD1
J: TRBJ2-7
V: TRBV11-2
size: few
CDR3: CASRFLTGSYEQYF
DNA: TGTGCCAGCAGGTTTTTGACAGGGTCCTACGAGCAGTACTTC

D: -
J: TRBJ2-5
V: TRBV29-1
size: few
CDR3: CSVREIIRETQYF
DNA: TGCAGCGTCCGGGAGATCATCCGAGAGACCCAGTACTTC

D: -
J: TRBJ2-7
V: TRBV14
size: -
CDR3: CASSHLLQGRDREQYF
DNA: TGTGCCAGCAGCCATCTCCTTCAGGGGCGAGACAGGGAGCAGTACTTC

D: TRBD2
J: TRBJ2-7
V: TRBV28
size: many
CDR3: CASPPGRGDSYEQYF
DNA: TGTGCCAGCCCGCCTGGGCGGGGGGACTCCTACGAGCAGTACTTC

D: -
J: TRBJ2-7
V: TRBV18
size: -
CDR3: CASSPAGDYEQYF
DNA: TGTGCCAGCTCCCCGGCCGGGGACTACGAGCAGTACTTC